This TCR beta chain was retrieved from a study of neurological immune-mediated disorders. Study-wide results and caveats: Private repertoires in all groups were suggested by the finding that expanded clones across subjects shared no CDR3 amino acid sequences.

This clonotype was observed at least ten times. What it recognizes is unknown. The V segment lost 5 bases and the J segment 7 bases; nucleotides outside the gene matches: 9. The germline V gene encodes CDR1 LGHDT and CDR2 YNNKEL (reference sequence). There are 15 residues in the CDR3. Specified time point: longitudinal time-point 3. The unsorted libraries had their origin in 2 million PBMCs stored at -80 C. The authors produced cDNA by 5'RACE using 10-nucleotide random UMIs. TCRdb re-called the 5' RACE reads with MiXCR, one entry per CDR3 protein. The sample lists around 42,000 distinct CDR3 sequences, roughly 12% occurring once.

The V and J genes are TRBV3-1 and TRBJ1-1, with 11 bases matching TRBD1. Sequencing input: PBMCs. This clonotype was sampled from a man aged 30-40 years in good health. CDR3 sequence reads: CASSYGTGGGGEAFF. The DNA for the CDR3 is TGTGCCAGCAGCTACGGGACAGGGGGAGGTGGTGAAGCTTTCTTT.